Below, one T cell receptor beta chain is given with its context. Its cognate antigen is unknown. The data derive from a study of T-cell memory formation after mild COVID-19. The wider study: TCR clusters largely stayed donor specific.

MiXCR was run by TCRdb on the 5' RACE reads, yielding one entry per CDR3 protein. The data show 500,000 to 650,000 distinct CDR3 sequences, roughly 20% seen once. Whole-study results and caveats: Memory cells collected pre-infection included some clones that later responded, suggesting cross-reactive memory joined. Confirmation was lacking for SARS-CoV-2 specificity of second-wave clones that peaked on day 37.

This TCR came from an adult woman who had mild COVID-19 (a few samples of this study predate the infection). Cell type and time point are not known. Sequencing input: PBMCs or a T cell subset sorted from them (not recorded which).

The CDR3 DNA is TGTGCCACCAGCAGGATGGGAACACAGGACGAGCAGTACTTC. Its translation: CATSRMGTQDEQYF. V is TRBV15 and J is TRBJ2-7; weak D call: TRBD1 (5 bases). The length of the CDR3 is 14 residues. V was shortened by 3 bases and J by 5 bases, with 14 bases between the two germline ends. Germline V gene lookup returns CDR1 LNHNV and CDR2 YYDKDF (reference sequence).